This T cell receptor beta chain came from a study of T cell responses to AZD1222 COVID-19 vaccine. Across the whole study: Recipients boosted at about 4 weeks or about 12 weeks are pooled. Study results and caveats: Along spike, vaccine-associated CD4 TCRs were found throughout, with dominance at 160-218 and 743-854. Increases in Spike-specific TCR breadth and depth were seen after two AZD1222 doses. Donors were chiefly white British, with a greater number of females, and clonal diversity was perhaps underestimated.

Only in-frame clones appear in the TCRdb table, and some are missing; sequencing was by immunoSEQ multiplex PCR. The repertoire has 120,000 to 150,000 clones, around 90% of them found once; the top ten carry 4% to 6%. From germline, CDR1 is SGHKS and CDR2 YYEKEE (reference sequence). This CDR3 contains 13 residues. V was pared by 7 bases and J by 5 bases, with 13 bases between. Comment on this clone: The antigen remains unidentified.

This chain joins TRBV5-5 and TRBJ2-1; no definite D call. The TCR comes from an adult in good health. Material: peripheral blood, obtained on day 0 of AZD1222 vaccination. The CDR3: CASRWYGDNEQFF. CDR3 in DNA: TGTGCCAGCCGGTGGTACGGCGACAATGAGCAGTTCTTC.